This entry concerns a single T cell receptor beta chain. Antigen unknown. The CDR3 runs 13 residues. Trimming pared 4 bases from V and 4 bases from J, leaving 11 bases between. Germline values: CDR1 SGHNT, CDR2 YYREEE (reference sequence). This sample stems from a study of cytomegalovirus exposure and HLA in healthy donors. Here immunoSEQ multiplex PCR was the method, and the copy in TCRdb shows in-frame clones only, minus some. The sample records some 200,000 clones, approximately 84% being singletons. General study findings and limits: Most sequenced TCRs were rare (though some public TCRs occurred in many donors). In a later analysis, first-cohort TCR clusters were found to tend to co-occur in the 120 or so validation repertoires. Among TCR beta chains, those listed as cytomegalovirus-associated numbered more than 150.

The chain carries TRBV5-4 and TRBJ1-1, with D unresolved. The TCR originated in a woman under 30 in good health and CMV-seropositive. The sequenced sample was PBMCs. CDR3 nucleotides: TGTGCCAGCAGCCCCCGACCGGGCACTGAAGCTTTCTTT. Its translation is CASSPRPGTEAFF.